Included here is one TCR beta chain sequence, with context. Its antigen is not yet known. Within one base of it there is no much larger clone, and no base qualities were kept. These data originate in a study of response to subunit inactivated influenza vaccine (dated by TCRdb to between 2017 and 2018). For the study in its entirety: To follow how T cells responded to a trivalent subunit inactivated influenza vaccine, the researchers relied on deep quantitative profiling of the T cell receptor repertoire.

Measured from the cysteine to the phenylalanine, the CDR3 is 13 residues long. Only the CDR3 region is kept as DNA, spanning 39 bases read in frame from base 1. The germline V gene yields SGHTA for CDR1 and FQGTGA for CDR2. V is clipped by 1 base and J by 4 bases, and the sequence between their germline boundaries is 5 bases long. Overall study outcomes, separate from this receptor: It was suggested by the authors that each seasonal influenza vaccination may recruit only a limited number of new T cells.

Libraries were made using RT-PCR. The sample was run on an Illumina HiSeq 2500. TCRdb reanalyzed the raw reads on its own, using fastp at Q25 for trimming and MiXCR for clone calling, and kept in-frame beta chains. Rows with one shared CDR3 protein collapse into an entry with the most common genes and DNA. For this sample the table gives fewer than 250,000 distinct CDR3 sequences, of which 13% to 15% were detected only once. The ten largest account for under 30% of the sample. The source was CD8+ T cells sorted from PBMCs, collected 5 days after vaccination. The rearranged chain carries TRBV7-3 and TRBJ2-1; a confident D gene designation cannot be given. This clonotype originated in a man in his fifties who received an inactivated influenza vaccine. Donor details come from another sample of the same person, matched by shared clones. The nucleotide sequence reads as follows: TGTGCCAGCAGCTTAAACAGATACAATGAGCAGTTCTTC. This is translated as CASSLNRYNEQFF.